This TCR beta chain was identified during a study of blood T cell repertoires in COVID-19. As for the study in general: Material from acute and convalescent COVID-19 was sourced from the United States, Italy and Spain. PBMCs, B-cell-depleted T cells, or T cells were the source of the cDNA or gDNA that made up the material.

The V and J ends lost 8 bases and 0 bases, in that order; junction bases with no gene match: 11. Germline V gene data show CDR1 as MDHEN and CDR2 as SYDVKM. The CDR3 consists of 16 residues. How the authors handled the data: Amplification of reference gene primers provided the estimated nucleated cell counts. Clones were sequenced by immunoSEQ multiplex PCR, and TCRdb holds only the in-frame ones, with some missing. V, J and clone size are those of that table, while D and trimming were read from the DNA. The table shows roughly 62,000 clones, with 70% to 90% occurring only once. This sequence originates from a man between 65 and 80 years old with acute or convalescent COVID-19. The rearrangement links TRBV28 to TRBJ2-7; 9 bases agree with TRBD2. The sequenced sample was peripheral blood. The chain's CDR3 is CASARGGGVNSYEQYF. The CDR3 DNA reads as TGTGCCAGCGCTAGGGGCGGGGGGGTCAACTCCTACGAGCAGTACTTC.